Presented here are 27 T cell receptor beta chains from one specimen sequenced in a study of CD8 T cells in ankylosing spondylitis. One entry per CDR3 protein results from TCRdb running MiXCR on the 5' RACE reads. The data hold some 200,000 distinct CDR3 sequences, with around 13% observed a single time. Sequenced material: blood, either unsorted or a sorted T cell fraction (not recorded which). All receptors come from a male donor with ankylosing spondylitis or in good health (not recorded which).

This clonotype has only a few counts. V and J are TRBV27 and TRBJ2-7, with TRBD2 matching over 10 bases. CDR3 size: 15 residues. Germline values: CDR1 MNHEY, CDR2 SMNVEV (reference sequence). The J segment lost 3 bases and the V segment lost 2 bases, leaving 4 bases of the junction unmatched. In nucleotides, the CDR3 is TGTGCCAGCAGTTTAAGCGGGAGGGGCCTCTACGAGCAGTACTTC. As protein: CASSLSGRGLYEQYF.

This clonotype has more than one count but fewer than ten. The V and J genes are TRBV20-1 and TRBJ2-7; no definite D call. V was trimmed by 0 bases and J by 4 bases, leaving 16 bases between them. This CDR3 has 15 residues. Germline V gives CDR1 DFQATT, CDR2 SNEGSKA (reference sequence). The CDR3 bases are TGCAGTGCTAGAGATTCTAGGGAACAAGGGTACGAGCAGTACTTC. Amino acids: CSARDSREQGYEQYF.

A few counts support this clonotype. The gene calls are TRBV12-3 or TRBV12-4 and TRBJ2-3, with 12 bases identical to TRBD2. V lost 7 bases, J lost 4 bases, and 9 bases stayed unmatched. The CDR3 has 16 amino acids. The DNA for the CDR3 is TGTGCCAGCACCAAGACTAGCGGGAGTGGGTCAGATACGCAGTATTTT. Translation gives CASTKTSGSGSDTQYF.

About this clonotype: This may arise from a read error, as a much more abundant clone is one base away. This rearrangement joins TRBV4-1 to TRBJ2-7; possible D gene TRBD2, 7 bases. The CDR3 consists of 16 residues. Germline CDR1 reads MGHRA; CDR2 reads YSYEKL. CDR3 sequence reads: CASSKDLEGGAGEQYF. Here the CDR3 DNA reads TGCGCCAGCAGCAAAGATCTAGAGGGGGGGGCTGGCGAGCAGTACTTC.

This chain joins TRBV2 and TRBJ2-3; D remains unclear. Germline lookup yields CDR1 SNHLY and CDR2 FYNNEI. The CDR3 runs 11 residues. The ends were cut back, 3 bases at V and 5 bases at J, with 3 bases in the middle. The CDR3 loop reads CASSEEDTQYF. The CDR3 nucleotides read TGTGCCAGCAGTGAGGAAGATACGCAGTATTTT.

The rearrangement uses TRBV7-2 and TRBJ2-5; 11 positions agree with TRBD2. Germline values: CDR1 SGHTA, CDR2 FQGNSA. Trimming cost V 1 base and J 13 bases; bases outside gene matches: 8. This CDR3 is built from 14 residues. Here the CDR3 DNA reads TGTGCCAGCAGCTTAGGAACTAGCGGGAGCCTTACGTACTTC. Translation gives CASSLGTSGSLTYF.

This clonotype has more than one count but fewer than ten. This chain connects TRBV5-1 to TRBJ2-3, with 8 bases that match TRBD1. The ends lost 2 bases at V and 3 bases at J; junction bases unmatched: 5. CDR3 size: 15 residues. Germline CDR1 reads SGHRS; CDR2 reads YFSETQ. The CDR3 region has the DNA TGCGCCAGCAGCTTTGACAGGGGTAGGACAGATACGCAGTATTTT. Translation gives CASSFDRGRTDTQYF.

The chain is built from TRBV2 and TRBJ2-3; D not certain. V was shortened by 5 bases and J by 4 bases, with 7 bases between the two germline ends. The CDR3 is made up of 12 amino acids. Germline V gene data show CDR1 as SNHLY and CDR2 as FYNNEI. The CDR3 DNA follows: TGTGCCAGCAGTCCCGCGCCAGATACGCAGTATTTT. Encoded protein: CASSPAPDTQYF.

The count of this clonotype is one. The chain joins TRBV12-3 or TRBV12-4 to TRBJ2-1; TRBD2 matches 8 bases. The V segment lost 10 bases and the J segment 5 bases; nucleotides outside the gene matches: 22. The CDR3 contains 18 residues. The CDR3: CAICLPYGRERPNNEQFF. The CDR3 DNA is TGTGCCATCTGCCTGCCGTACGGGAGGGAACGACCCAACAATGAGCAGTTCTTC.

The CDR3 DNA reads TGTGCCAGCAGCCCTGGTGTGGGCGGGGGCGAGCAGTACTTC. Encoded protein: CASSPGVGGGEQYF. The chain links TRBV4-2 to TRBJ2-7, with 7 bases lining up with TRBD2. The trim removed 4 bases at V and 6 bases at J, leaving 9 bases unmatched. The CDR3 has 14 residues. Germline CDR1 LGHNA, CDR2 YNFKEQ.

This clonotype was counted only a few times. The chain carries TRBV15 and TRBJ1-2, with D uncertain. CDR1 is LNHNV, CDR2 YYDKDF, per germline (reference sequence). There are 12 residues in the CDR3. V was trimmed by 3 bases and J by 6 bases, leaving 8 bases between them. CDR3 residues: CATSRSRNGYTF. In nucleotides, the CDR3 is TGTGCCACCAGCAGGAGTAGAAATGGCTACACCTTC.

There are a few counts of this clonotype. The chain couples TRBV5-1 to TRBJ2-7; D gene uncertain. Germline V gene data show CDR1 as SGHRS and CDR2 as YFSETQ. This CDR3 has 15 residues. The V and J ends lost 3 bases and 3 bases respectively, with 16 bases between them. The CDR3 here is CASSSLQGVLYEQYF. Written as DNA, the CDR3 is TGCGCCAGCAGCTCTTTGCAAGGAGTTCTCTACGAGCAGTACTTC.

With regard to this clonotype: Given a much more abundant clone one base away, this may be a read error. This chain uses TRBV25-1 with TRBJ2-7; 8 bases line up with TRBD1. This CDR3 has 15 residues. Germline V gives CDR1 MGHDK, CDR2 SYGVNS. This CDR3 reads CASSDGQGWGYEQHF. CDR3 DNA: TGTGCCAGCAGTGACGGACAGGGATGGGGCTACGAGCAGCACTTC.

This clonotype was observed a few times. The V call is TRBV5-1, the J call TRBJ2-3, with TRBD2 matching 8 bases. Germline V gene lookup returns CDR1 SGHRS and CDR2 YFSETQ. CDR3 size: 13 residues. V trimming: 5 bases; J trimming: 8 bases; junction bases outside the gene matches: 7. This CDR3 reads CASSSTGGGTQYF. The CDR3 region has the DNA TGCGCCAGCAGTTCAACCGGGGGGGGTACGCAGTATTTT.

J is TRBJ1-1 and V is TRBV5-5, with D uncertain. The germline V gene encodes CDR1 SGHKS and CDR2 YYEKEE (reference sequence). With 4 bases removed from V and 4 bases from J, the gap between germline ends came to 11 bases. The CDR3 spans 13 residues. CDR3 nucleotides: TGTGCCAGCAGCAGTGGCTTAGCCACTGAAGCTTTCTTT. Its translation is CASSSGLATEAFF.

The chain recombines TRBV6-5 with TRBJ1-2, with D hard to call. The CDR3 runs to 16 residues. Trimming took 2 bases from V and 3 from J, leaving 16 bases between them. Germline lookup yields CDR1 MNHEY and CDR2 SVGAGI. The CDR3 nucleotides are TGTGCCAGCAGTTACGACGGCCACGGAGTCGACTATGGCTACACCTTC. Its protein is CASSYDGHGVDYGYTF.

This clonotype was seen ten or more times. The V and J genes are TRBV12-3 or TRBV12-4 and TRBJ2-7; D unclear. Trimming cost V 6 bases and J 3 bases, with 15 bases left between them. The CDR3 runs 14 residues. The DNA for the CDR3 is TGTGCCAGCAGCTCCCTAGGGCAGGTCTACGAGCAGTACTTC. Translated: CASSSLGQVYEQYF.

The chain employs TRBV29-1 and TRBJ2-7; perhaps TRBD1 as D (5 bases). V dropped 4 bases and J dropped 7 bases, with 11 bases sitting between them. The germline CDR1 and CDR2 sequences are SQVTM and ANQGSEA. CDR3 length: 11 residues. The CDR3 spells CSVGGYQEQYF. CDR3 coding DNA: TGCAGCGTTGGGGGCTACCAGGAGCAGTACTTC.

This chain connects TRBV7-2 to TRBJ2-7; 9 bases fit TRBD2. Germline-derived CDR1 and CDR2 are SGHTA and FQGNSA. V trimming: 5 bases; J trimming: 2 bases; junction bases outside the gene matches: 10. CDR3 length: 16 amino acids. DNA of the CDR3: TGTGCCAGCAGCCCAGCCCTCCTAGCGGGGACCTACGAGCAGTACTTC. It specifies CASSPALLAGTYEQYF.

This clonotype was recorded many times. The genes are TRBV29-1 and TRBJ2-2; D is perhaps TRBD1 (5 bases). The V end lost 0 bases, the J end lost 2 bases, and 10 bases lay between the germline ends. This CDR3 comprises 15 residues. CDR1 is SQVTM and CDR2 is ANQGSEA in the germline V gene. The CDR3 spells CSVEDQWGNTGELFF. The DNA of the CDR3 is TGCAGCGTTGAAGATCAGTGGGGCAACACCGGGGAGCTGTTTTTT.

This clonotype showed up just a few times. One junction end disagrees with the germline gene, perhaps due to a read error. The rearrangement uses TRBV27 and TRBJ1-2, with 7 bases identical to TRBD1. The CDR3 has 14 residues. Germline CDR1 is MNHEY and CDR2 is SMNVEV (reference sequence). The CDR3 region has the DNA TGTGCCAGCAGTCTCGGGACAGCCCACTACGGCTACACCTTC. Its translation is CASSLGTAHYGYTF.

This clonotype was observed many times. The chain carries TRBV29-1 and TRBJ2-1; D is possibly TRBD2 (5 bases). Germline V gene lookup returns CDR1 SQVTM and CDR2 ANQGSEA. The CDR3 has 15 amino acids. The V and J ends lost 4 bases and 6 bases respectively, with 19 bases between them. CDR3 residues: CSVVGPRGVFNEQFF. CDR3 in DNA: TGCAGCGTTGTGGGCCCCCGGGGAGTGTTCAATGAGCAGTTCTTC.

This clonotype occurred many times. The V gene is TRBV5-1, the J gene TRBJ2-1; either TRBD1 or TRBD2 may supply D (5 bases each). V lost 7 bases to trimming and J lost 1 base, with 12 bases between them. The CDR3 totals 14 residues. From germline, CDR1 is SGHRS and CDR2 YFSETQ. The DNA of the CDR3 is TGCGCCAGCCTCCGGGACGGGTCCTACAATGAGCAGTTCTTC. Translated, it gives CASLRDGSYNEQFF.

This clonotype was observed at least ten times. The gene calls are TRBV3-1 and TRBJ2-1, with TRBD2 matching 7 bases. The CDR3 is made up of 12 amino acids. Trimming at V came to 3 bases and at J to 7 bases, leaving 0 bases not matched to a gene. From germline, CDR1 is LGHDT and CDR2 YNNKEL (reference sequence). CDR3 sequence reads: CASSQGGNEQFF. The CDR3 DNA follows: TGTGCCAGCAGCCAGGGGGGGAATGAGCAGTTCTTC.

This clonotype has more than one count but fewer than ten. The chain employs TRBV5-1 and TRBJ2-2; TRBD1 agrees at 9 bases. Trimming removed 4 bases from V and 4 bases from J; junction bases left unmatched: 17. CDR1 and CDR2 (germline): SGHRS, YFSETQ. The length of the CDR3 is 19 residues. This chain's CDR3 is CASSTWHHWTGEVTGELFF. In DNA form, the CDR3 reads TGCGCCAGCAGCACCTGGCATCACTGGACAGGGGAAGTCACCGGGGAGCTGTTTTTT.

In this sample, this clonotype turned up a few times. V is TRBV12-3 or TRBV12-4 and J is TRBJ2-7; no firm D call. V dropped 3 bases and J dropped 3 bases, with 9 bases sitting between them. The CDR3 is 13 amino acids. The CDR3 DNA sequence: TGTGCCAGCAGTTTCGGGCCGCTCTACGAGCAGTACTTC. Protein product: CASSFGPLYEQYF.

The J gene is TRBJ2-2, the V gene TRBV9; D gene uncertain. Trimming cost V 0 bases and J 8 bases, with 8 bases left between them. The germline V gene has CDR1 SGDLS and CDR2 YYNGEE. CDR3 length equals 13 residues. Written as DNA, the CDR3 is TGTGCCAGCAGCGTAGTGACCCAGGGGGAGCTGTTTTTT. The encoded protein is CASSVVTQGELFF.